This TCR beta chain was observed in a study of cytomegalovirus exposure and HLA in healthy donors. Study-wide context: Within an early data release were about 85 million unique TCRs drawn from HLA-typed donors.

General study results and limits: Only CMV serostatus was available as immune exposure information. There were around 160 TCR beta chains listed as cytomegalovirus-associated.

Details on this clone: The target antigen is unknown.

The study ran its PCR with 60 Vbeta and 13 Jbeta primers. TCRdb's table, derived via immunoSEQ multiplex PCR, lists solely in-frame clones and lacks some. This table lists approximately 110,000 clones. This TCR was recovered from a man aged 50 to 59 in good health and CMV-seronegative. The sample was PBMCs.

Here the CDR3 DNA reads TGTGCCAGCAGTCTCGAACGGACAGGGGAGAATGAGCAGTTCTTC. Protein: CASSLERTGENEQFF. The rearrangement uses TRBV7-2 and TRBJ2-1; TRBD1 aligns across 9 bases. Germline V gene data show CDR1 as SGHTA and CDR2 as FQGNSA. The trim removed 6 bases at V and 7 bases at J, leaving 10 bases unmatched. The CDR3 is made up of 15 amino acids.